The 25 T cell receptor beta chains below were found in one sample sequenced in a study of blood T cell repertoires in COVID-19 (dated by TCRdb to 2019 to 2021). Receptor libraries were prepared by the immunoSEQ multiplex PCR assay. TCRdb obtained this table from immuneACCESS and retained in-frame rearrangements with V and J assigned. These tables miss some clones; where compared with another copy, unresolved V genes account for less than half of the shortfall, and the remainder is unexplained. Counted in this sample were approximately 60,000 clones; 85% to 90% of them appeared once. The ten largest make up 3% to 3.5% of the sample. Sequenced material: peripheral blood. The receptors derive from a man aged 45-60 years with active COVID-19.

The chain recombines TRBV28 with TRBJ2-7; D remains ambiguous. V was trimmed by 1 base and J by 3 bases, leaving 7 bases between them. This CDR3 is built from 13 residues. CDR1 and CDR2 from the germline V gene are MDHEN and SYDVKM. CDR3 nucleotide sequence: TGTGCCAGCAGTTTATCTTTATACTACGAGCAGTACTTC. It encodes CASSLSLYYEQYF.

The chain uses TRBV3-1 (or the pseudogene TRBV3-2) and TRBJ1-1, with no clear D. Trimming removed 1 base from V and 8 bases from J, with 14 bases in between. The CDR3 has 14 residues. Germline assignment: CDR1 LGHDT and CDR2 YNNKEL (reference sequence). The CDR3 nucleotides are TGTGCCAGCAGCCAAGGTCTTCAGGAGGCGGAAGCTTTCTTT. Protein product: CASSQGLQEAEAFF.

The J gene is TRBJ2-7, the V gene TRBV6-5; D not resolved. The germline V and J ends were trimmed by 6 bases and 4 bases, with 13 bases remaining between them. Germline values: CDR1 MNHEY, CDR2 SVGAGI. CDR3 length equals 13 residues. For the CDR3, the DNA is TGTGCCAGCAGCTGGCTAGAGACGTACGAGCAGTACTTC. Its translation: CASSWLETYEQYF.

This clone has only one observation. The chain carries TRBV5-1 and TRBJ1-4, with D perhaps matching TRBD1 (5 bases). Germline V lookup: CDR1 SGHRS, CDR2 YFSETQ. V was cut by 6 bases and J by 6 bases, with 18 bases left in between. The CDR3 covers 15 residues. DNA of the CDR3: TGCGCCAGCACCCGGAGGGGAGATGGCGATGAAAAACTGTTTTTT. It yields the protein CASTRRGDGDEKLFF.

V is TRBV6-5 and J is TRBJ2-7; 8 bases line up with TRBD1. The CDR3 contains 15 residues. Per the germline V gene, CDR1 is MNHEY and CDR2 is SVGAGI. Trimming cost V 0 bases and J 6 bases; bases outside gene matches: 7. CDR3 DNA: TGTGCCAGCAGTTACTCGGACAGGGTGGCCGCCGAGCAGTACTTC. Its translation: CASSYSDRVAAEQYF.

This clone was seen more than once but under ten times. The rearrangement uses TRBV3-1 (or the pseudogene TRBV3-2) and TRBJ1-6; maybe TRBD1 (6 bases). V lost 5 bases, J lost 8 bases, and 10 bases lay in between. CDR1 is LGHDT, CDR2 YNNKEL, per germline (reference sequence). This CDR3 comprises 13 residues. CDR3 nucleotides: TGTGCCAGCAGCTCGGACAGATATTCACCCCTCCACTTT. Translating gives CASSSDRYSPLHF.

The V gene is TRBV19, the J gene TRBJ2-7; D is unclear. Trimming pared 3 bases from V and 2 bases from J, leaving 14 bases between. The CDR3 sequence is 15 residues long. Germline V gene sequence: CDR1 LNHDA, CDR2 SQIVND (reference sequence). CDR3 coding DNA: TGTGCCAGTAGTATTGACATGGCCTACACCTACGAGCAGTACTTC. This encodes CASSIDMAYTYEQYF.

This clone was observed a few times. This chain uses TRBV10-1 with TRBJ1-1; D perhaps matches TRBD1 (6 bases). Trimming left V 1 base short and J 2 bases short, with 11 bases between. Germline-derived CDR1 and CDR2 are WNHNN and SYGVQD (reference sequence). The CDR3 is made up of 15 amino acids. The CDR3 reads CASSEFGDINTEAFF. As DNA, the CDR3 is TGCGCCAGCAGTGAGTTCGGGGACATCAACACTGAAGCTTTCTTT.

V is TRBV7-8 and J is TRBJ2-4, with unresolved D. The CDR3 has 14 amino acids. Looked up from germline, CDR1 is SGHVS and CDR2 is FQNEAQ. Trimming cost V 0 bases and J 6 bases, with 9 bases left between them. In DNA, the CDR3 is TGTGCCAGCAGCTTAGCTAGCCTCGGAAACATTCAGTACTTC. This sequence encodes CASSLASLGNIQYF. Combining the CDR3 with reference TRBV7-8 and TRBJ2-4 gives the whole variable domain GAGVSQSPRYKVAKRGQDVALRCDPISGHVSLFWYQQALGQGPEFLTYFQNEAQLDKSGLPSDRFFAERPEGSVSTLKIQRTQQEDSAVYLCASSLASLGNIQYFGAGTRLSVL.

The CDR3 DNA reads TGTGCCAGCAGTGTCTCAGGGACTAGCGGGGGGGACTACGAGCAGTACTTC. This sequence encodes CASSVSGTSGGDYEQYF. The V and J genes are TRBV2 and TRBJ2-7; 16 bases are a match to TRBD2. Per germline, CDR1 SNHLY and CDR2 FYNNEI. Trimming removed 4 bases from V and 3 bases from J; junction bases left unmatched: 6. This CDR3 is 17 amino acids long. Full variable domain (remainder filled in from reference TRBV2 and TRBJ2-7): EPEVTQTPSHQVTQMGQEVILRCVPISNHLYFYWYRQILGQKVEFLVSFYNNEISEKSEIFDDQFSVERPDGSNFTLKIRSTKLEDSAMYFCASSVSGTSGGDYEQYFGPGTRLTVT.

This chain uses TRBV11-3 with TRBJ2-5; D may be TRBD1 (5 bases). Germline CDR1 SGHNT, CDR2 YENEEA. The CDR3 is 13 amino acids. V lost 5 bases to trimming and J lost 5 bases, with 12 bases between them. The CDR3 sequence is CASSQTGLETQYF. DNA for the CDR3: TGTGCCAGCAGCCAAACAGGTCTCGAGACCCAGTACTTC.

The chain employs TRBV24-1 and TRBJ2-2; D is perhaps TRBD2 (7 bases). The germline V and J ends were trimmed by 3 bases and 4 bases, with 20 bases remaining between them. The germline V gene has CDR1 KGHDR and CDR2 SFDVKD. The CDR3 sequence is 18 residues long. Written as DNA, the CDR3 is TGTGCCACCAGTGATGGCCGTAAAGGGGGGGCGAGCACCGGGGAGCTGTTTTTT. It translates to CATSDGRKGGASTGELFF.

CDR3 coding DNA: TGTGCCAGTAGGGAGGGGAGACTCACAGATACGCAGTATTTT. It is translated as CASREGRLTDTQYF. This sequence joins TRBV5-5 and TRBJ2-3; 7 bases align to TRBD2. V gave up 8 bases and J gave up 2 bases; unmatched junction bases: 8. The germline V gene encodes CDR1 SGHKS and CDR2 YYEKEE (reference sequence). The CDR3 extends over 14 amino acids.

The chain links TRBV2 to TRBJ2-5; D is unresolved. V lost 1 base to trimming and J lost 2 bases, with 8 bases between them. This CDR3 is 14 amino acids long. The V gene's germline CDR1 is SNHLY and CDR2 FYNNEI. CDR3 nucleotide sequence: TGTGCCAGCAGTGAAGACCAACATCAAGAGACCCAGTACTTC. Its protein is CASSEDQHQETQYF.

The V and J genes are TRBV19 and TRBJ2-7; 8 nucleotides align to TRBD1. The CDR3 has 14 residues. Per germline, CDR1 LNHDA and CDR2 SQIVND (reference sequence). The ends lost 9 bases at V and 4 bases at J; junction bases unmatched: 11. The CDR3 reads CASNPTGERYEQYF. Written as DNA, the CDR3 is TGTGCCAGCAATCCGACAGGGGAGCGTTACGAGCAGTACTTC.

The chain links TRBV6-2 or TRBV6-3 to TRBJ1-5; 8 nucleotides line up with TRBD1. Trimming cost V 6 bases and J 6 bases; bases outside gene matches: 10. The germline gives CDR1 MNHEY, CDR2 SVGEGT. The CDR3 runs 15 residues. In nucleotides, the CDR3 is TGTGCCAGCAGCCAGACAGGGGAGTACGGTCAGCCCCAGCATTTT. Translating it yields CASSQTGEYGQPQHF.

The chain employs TRBV15 and TRBJ2-3; 10 bases are shared with TRBD2. CDR3 length equals 18 residues. With V trimmed by 0 bases and J by 4 bases, 10 bases remained unmatched. Germline V gene lookup returns CDR1 LNHNV and CDR2 YYDKDF (reference sequence). CDR3 bases: TGTGCCACCAGCAGAGATAGGGCTAGCGGGGGTAGGGCAGATACGCAGTATTTT. This translates into CATSRDRASGGRADTQYF.

The rearrangement uses TRBV5-1 and TRBJ2-3, with 7 bases that match TRBD1. V lost 5 bases to trimming and J lost 3 bases; unmatched junction nucleotides: 6. Germline CDR1 and CDR2: SGHRS and YFSETQ. The CDR3 length is 14 residues. CDR3 bases: TGCGCCAGCAGGGACAGGTTAAATACAGATACGCAGTATTTT. Protein: CASRDRLNTDTQYF.

The chain is built from TRBV12-5 and TRBJ2-2, with 11 bases aligning to TRBD2. CDR3 size: 17 residues. After removal of 9 bases from V and 1 base from J, the junction contained 10 bases not matched to a gene. Germline V lookup: CDR1 LGHNT, CDR2 FRNRAP. This CDR3 is CARVPTGTSGNTGELFF. As DNA, the CDR3 is TGTGCTAGAGTCCCCACAGGGACTAGCGGGAACACCGGGGAGCTGTTTTTT.

This chain links TRBV6-5 with TRBJ1-1; TRBD1 might be the D (6 bases). Trimming left V 6 bases short and J 1 base short, with 15 bases between. The germline gives CDR1 MNHEY, CDR2 SVGAGI. The CDR3 loop spans 15 amino acids. CDR3 bases: TGTGCCAGCAGACGTACTTTAGGGGGGAACACTGAAGCTTTCTTT. Its translation is CASRRTLGGNTEAFF.

The J gene is TRBJ1-5, the V gene TRBV7-4; the match to TRBD1 covers 9 bases. The CDR3 is 16 amino acids. With V trimmed by 8 bases and J by 0 bases, 8 bases remained unmatched. CDR1 is SGHVT and CDR2 is SQSDAQ in the germline V gene. CDR3 sequence: CASGQGPYLSNQPQHF. The CDR3 DNA reads as TGTGCCAGCGGACAGGGGCCATACCTTAGCAATCAGCCCCAGCATTTT.

This CDR3 is CASRLAPGSNQPQHF. CDR3 nucleotide sequence: TGTGCCAGCAGACTCGCGCCGGGAAGCAATCAGCCCCAGCATTTT. The chain carries TRBV6-5 and TRBJ1-5; D gene unclear. Between the trimmed V and J ends, which lost 6 bases and 1 base, there was a span of 13 bases. Per the germline V gene, CDR1 is MNHEY and CDR2 is SVGAGI. The CDR3 is made up of 15 amino acids.

The chain carries TRBV12-3 or TRBV12-4 and TRBJ2-7, with 7 bases fitting TRBD2. The CDR3 is made up of 13 amino acids. V dropped 7 bases and J dropped 7; count of bases not matched to a gene: 10. The CDR3 DNA reads TGTGCCAGCAAGTGGCTAGCGGAACGGGAGCAGTACTTC. Translation: CASKWLAEREQYF.

CDR3 residues: CASRSTGINEQYF. DNA for the CDR3: TGTGCCAGCCGCTCGACAGGGATTAACGAGCAGTACTTC. This chain uses TRBV12-3 or TRBV12-4 with TRBJ2-7, with 7 bases lining up with TRBD1. Unmatched junction bases numbered 9, after V lost 8 bases and J lost 5 bases. CDR3 length: 13 residues.

The chain has TRBV28 and TRBJ2-7; 11 nucleotides match TRBD2. Trimming at V came to 3 bases and at J to 2 bases, leaving 3 bases not matched to a gene. The CDR3 has 15 residues. Germline values: CDR1 MDHEN, CDR2 SYDVKM. The CDR3 DNA reads TGTGCCAGCAGTTTTTTAGCGGGAGGGCCCTACGAGCAGTACTTC. It translates to CASSFLAGGPYEQYF. Combining the CDR3 with reference TRBV28 and TRBJ2-7 gives the whole variable domain DVKVTQSSRYLVKRTGEKVFLECVQDMDHENMFWYRQDPGLGLRLIYFSYDVKMKEKGDIPEGYSVSREKKERFSLILESASTNQTSMYLCASSFLAGGPYEQYFGPGTRLTVT.